Presented here are 7 T cell receptor beta chains from one specimen sequenced in a study of cytomegalovirus exposure and HLA in healthy donors. The data were produced by immunoSEQ multiplex PCR, yet TCRdb's version contains in-frame clones alone and is incomplete. The data contain 170,000 or so clones, around 81% of them seen just once; the ten biggest clones take up approximately 3%. The sample was PBMCs. These receptors were taken from a woman younger than 35 in good health and CMV-seropositive.

This chain uses TRBV4-3 with TRBJ2-1, with D uncertain. The germline V and J ends were trimmed by 0 bases and 5 bases, with 11 bases remaining between them. This CDR3 contains 15 residues. CDR1 and CDR2 (germline): LGHNA, YSLEER. This CDR3 is CASSQDMATDNEQFF. Written as DNA, the CDR3 is TGCGCCAGCAGCCAAGATATGGCCACCGACAATGAGCAGTTCTTC.

The rearrangement links TRBV29-1 to TRBJ2-1, with TRBD1 as a possible D gene (5 bases). Germline CDR1 and CDR2: SQVTM and ANQGSEA. The CDR3 is 14 amino acids. V dropped 1 base and J dropped 8 bases, with 15 bases sitting between them. This CDR3 is CSVEGFGSRDEQFF. Written as DNA, the CDR3 is TGCAGCGTTGAAGGATTCGGCTCCAGGGATGAGCAGTTCTTC.

The V call is TRBV7-2, the J call TRBJ1-1; possible D gene TRBD1, 6 bases. The CDR3 contains 13 residues. Germline CDR1 SGHTA, CDR2 FQGNSA. V shed 6 bases and J shed 1 base, with 9 bases lying between them. In DNA, the CDR3 is TGTGCCAGCAGACAGGGCCCGAACACTGAAGCTTTCTTT. This sequence encodes CASRQGPNTEAFF. The full variable domain, in which reference TRBV7-2 and TRBJ1-1 provide the parts outside the CDR3, is GAGVSQSPSNKVTEKGKDVELRCDPISGHTALYWYRQSLGQGLEFLIYFQGNSAPDKSGLPSDRFSAERTGGSVSTLTIQRTQQEDSAVYLCASRQGPNTEAFFGQGTRLTVV.

This clone was seen a few times. The sample carries other DNA sequences with the same CDR3. The rearrangement links TRBV4-1 to TRBJ2-2; 10 nucleotides match TRBD2. CDR3 length: 17 amino acids. Germline assignment: CDR1 MGHRA and CDR2 YSYEKL. The V gene end was trimmed by 0 bases and the J gene end by 8 bases; junction bases not matched to a gene: 9. CDR3 nucleotides: TGCGCCAGCAGCCAAGATAGGCTAGCGGGGGAGTCTGGGGAGCTGTTTTTT. This encodes CASSQDRLAGESGELFF.

Only a few counts were recorded for this clone. The chain recombines TRBV5-1 with TRBJ1-5; D not resolved. The germline CDR1 and CDR2 sequences are SGHRS and YFSETQ. CDR3 size: 13 residues. Trimming took off 0 bases at V and 4 bases at J, with 5 bases between the two ends. The CDR3 here is CASSLDGNQPQHF. The CDR3, as DNA: TGCGCCAGCAGCTTGGACGGGAATCAGCCCCAGCATTTT.

V and J are TRBV4-2 and TRBJ2-4; no reliable D call. The CDR3 contains 15 residues. Trimming cost V 0 bases and J 6 bases, with 12 bases left between them. Germline V gene data show CDR1 as LGHNA and CDR2 as YNFKEQ. The CDR3 protein is CASSQESGYPNIQYF. The CDR3 coding sequence is TGTGCCAGCAGCCAAGAATCCGGGTACCCAAACATTCAGTACTTC.

This clone was picked up one time. The chain uses TRBV19 and TRBJ1-1; TRBD1 is a possible D gene (5 bases). This CDR3 comprises 16 residues. Per germline, CDR1 LNHDA and CDR2 SQIVND (reference sequence). Trimming took 4 bases from V and 1 from J, leaving 16 bases between them. CDR3 sequence reads: CASSTPPRAWNTEAFF. The CDR3 bases are TGTGCCAGTAGTACCCCTCCCAGGGCATGGAACACTGAAGCTTTCTTT.